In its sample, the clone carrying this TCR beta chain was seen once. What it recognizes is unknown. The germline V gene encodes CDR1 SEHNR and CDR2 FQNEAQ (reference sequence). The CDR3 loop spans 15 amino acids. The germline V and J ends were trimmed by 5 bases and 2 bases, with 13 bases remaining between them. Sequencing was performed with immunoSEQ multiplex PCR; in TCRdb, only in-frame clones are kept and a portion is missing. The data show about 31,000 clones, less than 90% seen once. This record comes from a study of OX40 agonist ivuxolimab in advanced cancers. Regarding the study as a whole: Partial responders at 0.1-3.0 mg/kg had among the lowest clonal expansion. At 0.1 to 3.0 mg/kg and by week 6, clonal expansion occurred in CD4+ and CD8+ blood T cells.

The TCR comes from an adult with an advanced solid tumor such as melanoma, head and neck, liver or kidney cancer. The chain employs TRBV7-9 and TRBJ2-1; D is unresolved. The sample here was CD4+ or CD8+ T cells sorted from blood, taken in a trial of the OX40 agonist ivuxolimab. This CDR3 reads CASSPPLGTYNEQFF. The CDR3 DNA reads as TGTGCCAGCAGCCCCCCCCTCGGAACCTACAATGAGCAGTTCTTC.